These 6 T cell receptor beta chains were sequenced from one sample in a study of control samples from healthy donors and cancer patients. The table came from immunoSEQ multiplex PCR; TCRdb's copy has only in-frame clones and leaves some out. This sample has 90,000 to 100,000 clones; 70% to 80% occur once, and the top ten carry 10%. The sample comprised blood. All receptors come from a woman younger than 45 in good health.

V and J are TRBV4-3 and TRBJ2-7, with TRBD1 matching over 7 bases. The V segment lost 3 bases and the J segment 1 base; nucleotides outside the gene matches: 6. This CDR3 is 15 amino acids long. The V gene's germline CDR1 is LGHNA and CDR2 YSLEER. As DNA, the CDR3 is TGCGCCAGCAGCCAGGAACCGGGACAGTCCTACGAGCAGTACTTC. Protein: CASSQEPGQSYEQYF.

This clone showed up just once. The J gene is TRBJ1-1, the V gene TRBV27; D is uncertain. There are 15 residues in the CDR3. V was cut by 8 bases and J by 4 bases, with 20 bases left in between. Per germline, CDR1 MNHEY and CDR2 SMNVEV (reference sequence). The CDR3 DNA sequence: TGTGCCAGCGCTCACGAAAGCGGTGGATCCACTGAAGCTTTCTTT. Protein product: CASAHESGGSTEAFF.

The CDR3: CASSSEVYNEQFF. In DNA form, the CDR3 reads TGTGCCAGCAGTTCAGAGGTCTACAATGAGCAGTTCTTC. The genes are TRBV12-3 or TRBV12-4 and TRBJ2-1; D is undetermined. Trimming pared 4 bases from V and 3 bases from J, leaving 7 bases between. CDR3 length: 13 amino acids.

V gene TRBV5-6 combines with J gene TRBJ2-7; 13 bases map to TRBD2. Losses at the gene ends were 3 bases for V and 2 bases for J; bases not matched to a gene: 5. The germline gives CDR1 SGHDT, CDR2 YYEEEE. This CDR3 comprises 16 residues. For the CDR3, the DNA is TGTGCCAGCAGCTCGTCAGGACTAGCGGGGGCCTACGAGCAGTACTTC. This translates into CASSSSGLAGAYEQYF.

The gene calls are TRBV11-2 and TRBJ1-2; D is unclear. The germline V and J ends were trimmed by 2 bases and 8 bases, with 12 bases remaining between them. This CDR3 has 13 amino acids. Looked up from germline, CDR1 is SGHAT and CDR2 is FQNNGV. The CDR3 DNA is TGTGCCAGCAGCTTATCGGGAGGGAACGGCTACACCTTC. The encoded protein is CASSLSGGNGYTF.

This clone was picked up a small number of times. The chain couples TRBV12-3 or TRBV12-4 to TRBJ2-3; the match to TRBD2 covers 7 bases. This CDR3 has 13 amino acids. Losses at the gene ends were 3 bases for V and 7 bases for J; bases not matched to a gene: 4. The CDR3 DNA reads as TGTGCCAGCAGTTTCGGGACTATGAATACGCAGTATTTT. As protein: CASSFGTMNTQYF.